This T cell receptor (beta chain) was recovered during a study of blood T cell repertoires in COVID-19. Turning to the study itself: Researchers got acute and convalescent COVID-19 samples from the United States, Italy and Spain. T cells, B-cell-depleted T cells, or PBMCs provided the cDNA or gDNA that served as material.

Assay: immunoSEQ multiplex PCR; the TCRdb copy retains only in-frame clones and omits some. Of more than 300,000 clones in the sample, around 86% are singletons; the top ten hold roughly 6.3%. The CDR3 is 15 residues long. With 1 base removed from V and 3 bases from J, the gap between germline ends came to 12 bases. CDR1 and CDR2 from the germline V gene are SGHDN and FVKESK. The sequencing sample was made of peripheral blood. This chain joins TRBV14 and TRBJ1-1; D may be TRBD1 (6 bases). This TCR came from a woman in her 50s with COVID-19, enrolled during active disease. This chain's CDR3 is CASSQVTGGHTEAFF. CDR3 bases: TGTGCCAGCAGCCAAGTAACCGGGGGGCACACTGAAGCTTTCTTT.